The next 8 T cell receptor beta chains were all read from a single sample in a study of blood T cell repertoires in COVID-19. The repertoire was sequenced with immunoSEQ multiplex PCR; TCRdb's copy has only in-frame clones and lacks some. The profile shows around 140,000 clones, around 78% of them singletons. Sequencing was carried out using peripheral blood. The source is a woman aged 60 to 75 with acute or convalescent COVID-19.

Note on this clone: The sample holds other DNA sequences that translate to the same CDR3. This chain connects TRBV30 to TRBJ1-1; D possibly corresponds to TRBD1 (5 bases). Germline assignment: CDR1 GTSNPN and CDR2 SVGIG (reference sequence). CDR3 length: 11 residues. V gave up 4 bases and J gave up 3 bases, with 6 bases separating them. The CDR3 region has the DNA TGTGCCTGGACAGGGTACACTGAAGCTTTCTTT. Protein product: CAWTGYTEAFF.

This chain connects TRBV29-1 to TRBJ2-5; TRBD1 aligns across 7 bases. Trimming at V came to 4 bases and at J to 3 bases, leaving 8 bases not matched to a gene. Germline values: CDR1 SQVTM, CDR2 ANQGSEA. CDR3 length: 14 residues. DNA for the CDR3: TGCAGCGTTGCCCCGGGACAGTTGGAAGAGACCCAGTACTTC. It specifies CSVAPGQLEETQYF.

This clone was observed a single time. The chain links TRBV11-3 to TRBJ2-5; maybe TRBD2 (5 bases). CDR3 length: 16 residues. V lost 1 base to trimming and J lost 0 bases, with 12 bases between them. Germline CDR1 reads SGHNT; CDR2 reads YENEEA. The CDR3 sequence is CASSLGTGMYQETQYF. In nucleotides, the CDR3 is TGTGCCAGCAGCTTAGGGACTGGCATGTACCAAGAGACCCAGTACTTC.

The V and J genes are TRBV24-1 and TRBJ1-6; D perhaps matches TRBD1 (6 bases). The germline V and J ends were trimmed by 5 bases and 13 bases, with 23 bases remaining between them. Per the germline V gene, CDR1 is KGHDR and CDR2 is SFDVKD. This CDR3 contains 16 residues. CDR3 nucleotides: TGTGCCACCAGTGTCGATGGGACATCGGCCTTAGAGCCCCTCCACTTT. Translation: CATSVDGTSALEPLHF.

The gene calls are TRBV25-1 and TRBJ1-4; 8 positions match TRBD1. This CDR3 contains 13 residues. The V and J ends lost 8 bases and 8 bases, in that order; junction bases with no gene match: 7. The germline V gene encodes CDR1 MGHDK and CDR2 SYGVNS. CDR3 sequence: CASRDRMGEKLFF. The CDR3 DNA is TGTGCCAGCCGGGACAGGATGGGGGAAAAACTGTTTTTT.

The chain recombines TRBV3-1 (or the pseudogene TRBV3-2) with TRBJ2-1; TRBD1 might be the D (7 bases). The CDR3 spans 14 residues. Germline-derived CDR1 and CDR2 are LGHDT and YNNKEL (reference sequence). Trimming removed 4 bases from V and 8 bases from J, with 15 bases in between. CDR3 protein: CASSLRQGGHEQFF. The CDR3 nucleotides read TGTGCCAGCAGCCTCCGACAGGGAGGCCATGAGCAGTTCTTC.

The genes are TRBV5-1 and TRBJ2-7; 8 nucleotides agree with TRBD2. The germline V gene has CDR1 SGHRS and CDR2 YFSETQ. The V gene end was trimmed by 6 bases and the J gene end by 2 bases; junction bases not matched to a gene: 7. The CDR3 sequence is 14 residues long. The CDR3 DNA sequence: TGCGCCAGCAAAGTGTCGGGAGGGCCCTACGAGCAGTACTTC. This gives the protein CASKVSGGPYEQYF.

V usage is TRBV24-1 and J usage is TRBJ2-2, with 7 bases fitting TRBD1. Trimming took 9 bases from V and 6 from J; bases not matched to a gene: 6. CDR1 is KGHDR, CDR2 SFDVKD, per germline. This CDR3 region has 13 residues. In nucleotides, the CDR3 is TGTGCCACCCACGCTGGACAGGCCGGGGAGCTGTTTTTT. Translated, it gives CATHAGQAGELFF.